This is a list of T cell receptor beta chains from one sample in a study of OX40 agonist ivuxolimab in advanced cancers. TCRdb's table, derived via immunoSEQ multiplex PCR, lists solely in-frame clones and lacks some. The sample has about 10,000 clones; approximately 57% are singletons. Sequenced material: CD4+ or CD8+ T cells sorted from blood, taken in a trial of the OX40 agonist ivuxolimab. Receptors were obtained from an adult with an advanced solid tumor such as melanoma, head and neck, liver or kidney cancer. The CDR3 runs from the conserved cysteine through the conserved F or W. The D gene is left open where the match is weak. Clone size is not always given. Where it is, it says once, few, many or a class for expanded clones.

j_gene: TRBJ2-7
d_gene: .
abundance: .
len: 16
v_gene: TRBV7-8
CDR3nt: TGTGCCAGCAGCTTAGATCTCGGCAGGGCGGCCTACGAGCAGTACTTC
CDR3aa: CASSLDLGRAAYEQYF

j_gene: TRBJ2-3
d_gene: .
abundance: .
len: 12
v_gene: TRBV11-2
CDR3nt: TGTGCCAGCAGCTTTGAGGCCAATACGCAGTATTTT
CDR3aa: CASSFEANTQYF

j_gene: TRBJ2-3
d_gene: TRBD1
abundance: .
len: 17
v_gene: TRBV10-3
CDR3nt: TGTGCCATCAGTGAGGCTCCAGGACAGGCTGGCACAGATACGCAGTATTTT
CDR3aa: CAISEAPGQAGTDTQYF

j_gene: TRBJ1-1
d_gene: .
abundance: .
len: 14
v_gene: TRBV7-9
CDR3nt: TGTGCCAGCAGCTTAGGCTCCTTAGGTACTGAAGCTTTCTTT
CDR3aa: CASSLGSLGTEAFF

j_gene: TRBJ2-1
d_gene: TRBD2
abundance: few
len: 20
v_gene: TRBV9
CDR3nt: TGTGCCAGCAGCCAAGAGTTTGGGACTAGCTTAGGAGTCCCCTACAATGAGCAGTTCTTC
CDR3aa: CASSQEFGTSLGVPYNEQFF

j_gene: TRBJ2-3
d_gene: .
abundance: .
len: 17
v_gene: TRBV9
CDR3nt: TGTGCCAGCAGCGTAGCGGGGGTCCCTACTAGCACAGATACGCAGTATTTT
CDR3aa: CASSVAGVPTSTDTQYF

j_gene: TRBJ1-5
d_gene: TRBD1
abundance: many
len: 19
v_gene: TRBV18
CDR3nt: TGTGCCAGCTCACCGTTTCCAGCCCCAGGGGGAGGTAGCGGTCAGCCCCAGCATTTT
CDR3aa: CASSPFPAPGGGSGQPQHF

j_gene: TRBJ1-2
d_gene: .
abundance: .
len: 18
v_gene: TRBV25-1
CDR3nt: TGTGCCAGCACCTTGAGCCCTAAGGGAGCAGGAGCTAACTATGGCTACACCTTC
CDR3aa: CASTLSPKGAGANYGYTF

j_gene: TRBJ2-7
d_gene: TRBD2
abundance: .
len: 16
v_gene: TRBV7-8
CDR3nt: TGTGCCAGCAGCGAGGGGGGTAGCGGGGCTTCCTACGAGCAGTACTTC
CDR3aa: CASSEGGSGASYEQYF

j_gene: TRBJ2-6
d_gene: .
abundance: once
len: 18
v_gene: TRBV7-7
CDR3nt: TGTGCCAGCAGCCCAAAGGGTGTGCCACAAAGTCGGGCCAACGTCCTGACTTTC
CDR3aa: CASSPKGVPQSRANVLTF

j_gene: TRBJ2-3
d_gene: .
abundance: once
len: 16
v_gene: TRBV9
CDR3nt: TGTGCCAGCAGCAACACCCATGTAACTAGCACAGATACGCAGTATTTT
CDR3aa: CASSNTHVTSTDTQYF

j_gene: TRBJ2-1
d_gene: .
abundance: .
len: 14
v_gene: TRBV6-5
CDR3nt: TGTGCCAGCAGTTACAGGAGCTCCTACAATGAGCAGTTCTTC
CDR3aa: CASSYRSSYNEQFF